This T cell receptor (beta chain) was captured by sequencing in a study of shared clonotypes between healthy human individuals. This table comes from immunoSEQ multiplex PCR, and its TCRdb copy is limited to in-frame clones, with some not included. This table has 2 million to 3 million clones, 90% to 95% appearing once. In the case of this clone: Its target is not known. A much larger clone sits a single nucleotide away, making a read error possible.

Findings and limits, study-wide: Only blood underwent sampling, and tissue repertoires likely differ.

The sequenced sample consisted of naive CD4+ T cells from PBMCs. Subset in this sample: CD45RA+ positively selected. This receptor was identified in a man between 18 and 29 years old in good health. Some clones in this sample may be carry-over from other donors' samples.

Here the CDR3 reads CASSLGPGRRIRDTEAFF. The CDR3 nucleotides are TGCGCCAGCAGCTTAGGGCCGGGACGAAGGATCAGGGACACTGAAGCTTTCTTT. The rearrangement uses TRBV5-1 and TRBJ1-1, with D possibly being TRBD1 (5 bases). CDR1 is SGHRS, CDR2 YFSETQ, per germline. The germline V and J ends were trimmed by 2 bases and 3 bases, with 23 bases remaining between them. This CDR3 region has 18 residues.